The clone carrying this TCR beta chain came up a few times. The target antigen is unknown. The sample originates from a study of cytomegalovirus exposure and HLA in healthy donors. Study results and caveats: Within an earlier analysis, most TCR beta V segments proved productive either about 90% or about 30% of the time. The Asian-associated ancestry cluster reportedly had fewer N-insertions than the roughly 670-donor mean in a later analysis. Across donors, most TCRs were seen rarely, yet some public ones were widespread.

Trimming at V came to 0 bases and at J to 8 bases, leaving 3 bases not matched to a gene. This CDR3 contains 15 residues. Per germline, CDR1 LGHNA and CDR2 YSLEER. The primer mix had 60 Vbeta and 13 Jbeta primers. Sequencing was performed with immunoSEQ multiplex PCR; in TCRdb, only in-frame clones are kept and a portion is missing. This sample has around 130,000 clones, with about four fifths found just once. The receptor was derived from a woman in her thirties or forties in good health and CMV-seronegative. The chain links TRBV4-3 to TRBJ1-6, with TRBD1 matching 8 bases. Sequenced input: PBMCs. CDR3 DNA: TGCGCCAGCAGCCAAGATACAGGGGGAGATTCACCCCTCCACTTT. It translates to CASSQDTGGDSPLHF.